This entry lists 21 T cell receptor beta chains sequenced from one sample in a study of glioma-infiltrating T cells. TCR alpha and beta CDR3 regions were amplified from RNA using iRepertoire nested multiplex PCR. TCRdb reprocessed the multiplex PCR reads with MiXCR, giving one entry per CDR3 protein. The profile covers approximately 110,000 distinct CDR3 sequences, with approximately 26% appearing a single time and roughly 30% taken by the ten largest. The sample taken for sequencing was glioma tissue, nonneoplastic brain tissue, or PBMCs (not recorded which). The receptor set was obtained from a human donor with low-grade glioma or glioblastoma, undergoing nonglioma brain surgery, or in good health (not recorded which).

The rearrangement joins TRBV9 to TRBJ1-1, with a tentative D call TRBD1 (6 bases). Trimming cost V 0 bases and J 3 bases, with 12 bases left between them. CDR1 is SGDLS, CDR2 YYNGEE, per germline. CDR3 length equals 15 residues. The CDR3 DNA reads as TGTGCCAGCAGCGTAGGGTTCCAGGGGTACACTGAAGCTTTCTTT. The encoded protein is CASSVGFQGYTEAFF.

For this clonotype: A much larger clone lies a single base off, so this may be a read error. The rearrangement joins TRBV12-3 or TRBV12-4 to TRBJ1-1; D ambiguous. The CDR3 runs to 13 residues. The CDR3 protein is CASRRAENSEAFF. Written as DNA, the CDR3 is TGTGCCAGCAGACGCGCAGAGAACTCTGAAGCTTTCTTT.

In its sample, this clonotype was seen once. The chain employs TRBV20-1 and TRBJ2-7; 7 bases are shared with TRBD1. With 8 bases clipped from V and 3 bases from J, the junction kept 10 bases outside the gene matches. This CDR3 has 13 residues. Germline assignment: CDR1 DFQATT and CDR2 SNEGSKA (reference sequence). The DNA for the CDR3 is TGCAGTAGTTGGGGTCAGGGGGTCTACGAGCAGTACTTC. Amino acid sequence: CSSWGQGVYEQYF.

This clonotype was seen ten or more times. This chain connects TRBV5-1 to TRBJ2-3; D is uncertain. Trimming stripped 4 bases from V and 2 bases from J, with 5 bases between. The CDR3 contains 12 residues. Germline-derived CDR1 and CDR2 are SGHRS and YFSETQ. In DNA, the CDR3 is TGCGCCAGCAGCAACCTCACAGATACGCAGTATTTT. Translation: CASSNLTDTQYF.

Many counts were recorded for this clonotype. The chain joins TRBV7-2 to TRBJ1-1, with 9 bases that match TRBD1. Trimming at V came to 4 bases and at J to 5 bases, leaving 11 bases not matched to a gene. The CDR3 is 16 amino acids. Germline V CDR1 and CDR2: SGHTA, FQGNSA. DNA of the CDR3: TGTGCCAGCAGCTGGGGACAGGGAGCGTCTGGAACTGAAGCTTTCTTT. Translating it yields CASSWGQGASGTEAFF.

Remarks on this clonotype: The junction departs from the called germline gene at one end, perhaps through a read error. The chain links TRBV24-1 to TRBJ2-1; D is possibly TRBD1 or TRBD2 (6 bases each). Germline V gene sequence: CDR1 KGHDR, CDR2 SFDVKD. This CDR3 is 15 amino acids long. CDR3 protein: CATSDFPGARNEQLF. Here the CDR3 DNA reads TGTGCCACCAGTGATTTTCCGGGGGCGCGCAATGAGCAGCTCTTC.

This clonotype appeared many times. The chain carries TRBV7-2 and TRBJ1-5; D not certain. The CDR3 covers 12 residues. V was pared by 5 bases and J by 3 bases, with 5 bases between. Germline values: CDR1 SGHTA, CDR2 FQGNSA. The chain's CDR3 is CASSPDNQPQHF. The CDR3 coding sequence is TGTGCCAGCAGCCCCGACAATCAGCCCCAGCATTTT.

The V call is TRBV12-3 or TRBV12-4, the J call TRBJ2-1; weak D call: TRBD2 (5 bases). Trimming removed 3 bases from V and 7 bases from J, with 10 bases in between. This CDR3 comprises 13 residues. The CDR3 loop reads CASSLITGNEQFF. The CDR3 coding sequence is TGTGCCAGCAGTTTGATCACGGGGAATGAGCAGTTCTTC.

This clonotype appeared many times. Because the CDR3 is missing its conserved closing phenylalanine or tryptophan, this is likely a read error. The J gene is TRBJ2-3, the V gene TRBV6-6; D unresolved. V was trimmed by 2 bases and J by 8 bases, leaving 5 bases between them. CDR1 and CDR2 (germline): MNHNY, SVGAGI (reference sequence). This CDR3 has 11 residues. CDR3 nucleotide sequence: TGTGCCAGCAGTTACGTCGGTACGCAGTATTCT. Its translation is CASSYVGTQYS.

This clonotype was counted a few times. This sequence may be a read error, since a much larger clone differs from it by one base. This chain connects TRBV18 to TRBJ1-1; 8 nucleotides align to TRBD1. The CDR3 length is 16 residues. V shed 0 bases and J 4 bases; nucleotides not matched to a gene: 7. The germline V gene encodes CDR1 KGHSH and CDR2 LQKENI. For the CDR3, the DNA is TGTGCCAGCTCACCACCGCTCAGGGGGCAGAGCACTGAAGCTTTCTTT. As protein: CASSPPLRGQSTEAFF.

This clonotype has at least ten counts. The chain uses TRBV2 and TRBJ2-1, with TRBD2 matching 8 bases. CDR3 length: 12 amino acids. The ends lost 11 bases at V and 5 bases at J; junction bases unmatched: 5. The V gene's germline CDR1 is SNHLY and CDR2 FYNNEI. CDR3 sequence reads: CAAGGEHNEQFF. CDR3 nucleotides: TGTGCCGCCGGGGGGGAACACAATGAGCAGTTCTTC.

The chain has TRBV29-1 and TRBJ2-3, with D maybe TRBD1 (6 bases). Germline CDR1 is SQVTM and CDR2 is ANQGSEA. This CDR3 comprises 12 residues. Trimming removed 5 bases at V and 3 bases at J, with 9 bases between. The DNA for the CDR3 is TGCAGCGTTTCACAGGGAACAGATACGCAGTATTTT. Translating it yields CSVSQGTDTQYF.

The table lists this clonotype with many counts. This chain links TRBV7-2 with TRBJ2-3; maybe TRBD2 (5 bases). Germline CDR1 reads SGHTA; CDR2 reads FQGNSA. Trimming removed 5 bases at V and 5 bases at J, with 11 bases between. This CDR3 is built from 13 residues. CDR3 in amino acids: CASSQEVRDTQYF. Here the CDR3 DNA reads TGTGCCAGCAGCCAGGAGGTACGAGATACGCAGTATTTT. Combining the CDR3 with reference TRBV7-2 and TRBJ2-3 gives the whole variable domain GAGVSQSPSNKVTEKGKDVELRCDPISGHTALYWYRQSLGQGLEFLIYFQGNSAPDKSGLPSDRFSAERTGGSVSTLTIQRTQQEDSAVYLCASSQEVRDTQYFGPGTRLTVL.

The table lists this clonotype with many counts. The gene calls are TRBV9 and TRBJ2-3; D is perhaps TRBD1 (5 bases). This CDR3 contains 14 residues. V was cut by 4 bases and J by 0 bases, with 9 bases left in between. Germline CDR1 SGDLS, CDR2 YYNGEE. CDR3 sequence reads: CASSFRQSTDTQYF. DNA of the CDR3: TGTGCCAGCAGCTTCCGACAGAGCACAGATACGCAGTATTTT.

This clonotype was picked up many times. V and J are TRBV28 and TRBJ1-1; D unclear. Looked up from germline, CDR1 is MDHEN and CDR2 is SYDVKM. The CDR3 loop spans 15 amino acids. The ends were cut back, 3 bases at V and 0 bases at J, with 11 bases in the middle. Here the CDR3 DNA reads TGTGCCAGCAGTTTTGAGTCAGCCGTGAACACTGAAGCTTTCTTT. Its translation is CASSFESAVNTEAFF.

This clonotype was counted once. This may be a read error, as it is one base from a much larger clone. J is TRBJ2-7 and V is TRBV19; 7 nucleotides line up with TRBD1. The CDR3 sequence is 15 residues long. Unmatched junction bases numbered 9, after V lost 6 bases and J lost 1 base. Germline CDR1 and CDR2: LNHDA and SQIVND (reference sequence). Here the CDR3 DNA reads TGTGCCAGTAGCTGGGACAGCCAAAAATCCTACGAGCAGTACTTC. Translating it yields CASSWDSQKSYEQYF.

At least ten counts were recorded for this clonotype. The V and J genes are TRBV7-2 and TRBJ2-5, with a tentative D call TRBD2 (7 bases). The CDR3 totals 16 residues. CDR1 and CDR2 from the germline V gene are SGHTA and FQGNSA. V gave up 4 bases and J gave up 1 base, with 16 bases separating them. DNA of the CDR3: TGTGCCAGCAGCTCCGTAGGGGGGGGCACCCAAGAGACCCAGTACTTC. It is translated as CASSSVGGGTQETQYF.

CDR3 DNA sequence: TGTGCCAGCAGCCCGGGACTAGCGACGAACACCGGGGAGCTGTTTTTT. This gives the protein CASSPGLATNTGELFF. The gene calls are TRBV9 and TRBJ2-2, with TRBD2 identical over 10 bases. CDR1 and CDR2 from the germline V gene are SGDLS and YYNGEE. The junction had 3 bases not matched to a gene; V was cut back by 4 bases and J by 0 bases. The CDR3 extends over 16 amino acids.

The CDR3 sequence: CASSPRTGDNEQFF. In DNA, the CDR3 is TGTGCCAGCAGCCCGCGGACAGGGGATAATGAGCAGTTCTTC. V is TRBV11-1 and J is TRBJ2-1; 9 nucleotides agree with TRBD1. This CDR3 region has 14 residues. V shed 5 bases and J 7 bases; nucleotides not matched to a gene: 6. The germline V gene has CDR1 SGHAT and CDR2 FQDESV (reference sequence).

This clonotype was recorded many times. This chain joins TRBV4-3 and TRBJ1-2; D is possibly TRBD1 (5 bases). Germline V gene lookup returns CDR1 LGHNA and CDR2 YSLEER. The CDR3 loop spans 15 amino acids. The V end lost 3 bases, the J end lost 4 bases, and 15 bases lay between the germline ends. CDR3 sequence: CASSQGGGNGYGYTF. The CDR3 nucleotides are TGCGCCAGCAGCCAGGGGGGGGGGAACGGCTATGGCTACACCTTC.

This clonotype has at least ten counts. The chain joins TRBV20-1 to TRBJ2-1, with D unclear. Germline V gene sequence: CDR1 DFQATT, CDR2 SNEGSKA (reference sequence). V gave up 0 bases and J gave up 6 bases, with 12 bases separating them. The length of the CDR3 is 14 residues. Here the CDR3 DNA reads TGCAGTGCTAGAGATCGTAGTGGAAGCAATGAGCAGTTCTTC. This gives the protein CSARDRSGSNEQFF.